This T cell receptor beta chain appears in the sequencing data of a study of cytomegalovirus exposure and HLA in healthy donors. As to this clone: Its antigen is undetermined.

60 Vbeta and 13 Jbeta primers were used in PCR. In the original processing: Later, an analysis found 75 million to 90 million unique TCR beta chains, and 9.5 million to 12 million of these were shared. Sequenced by immunoSEQ multiplex PCR; TCRdb stores in-frame clones only, minus some. D and trimming come from the DNA, and the V and J calls and clone size come from that table. The sample has hundreds of thousands of clones, approximately 78% seen once. Study results and caveats: HLA alleles were associated with 18,000 or so TCR beta sequences in a later analysis at 0.05 false discovery rate.

With 7 bases clipped from V and 1 base from J, the junction kept 8 bases outside the gene matches. The CDR3 is 18 amino acids. Germline V gives CDR1 LNHDA, CDR2 SQIVND (reference sequence). The chain links TRBV19 to TRBJ2-2, with 14 bases lining up with TRBD2. The TCR sequence derives from a boy aged 5-17 years in good health and CMV-seronegative. Specimen: PBMCs. The CDR3 coding sequence is TGTGCCAGTACCCGACTCGGGACTAGCGGGGGGAACACCGGGGAGCTGTTTTTT. This codes for CASTRLGTSGGNTGELFF.